These 6 T cell receptor beta chains came from one sample sequenced in a study of PD-L1 blockade in urothelial cancer. This table comes from immunoSEQ multiplex PCR, and its TCRdb copy is limited to in-frame clones, with some not included. The top ten hold over 9.5% of the sample, which has about 36,000 clones, more than 75% seen once. Documented time point: peripheral blood 6 weeks after treatment start. The material was PBMCs, obtained around atezolizumab (anti-PD-L1) treatment. Receptor source: a man aged 35 to 55 with urothelial cancer.

The chain joins TRBV5-1 to TRBJ1-2; 12 bases fit TRBD1. The CDR3 covers 15 residues. Germline CDR1 is SGHRS and CDR2 is YFSETQ. The ends lost 0 bases at V and 7 bases at J; junction bases unmatched: 4. The CDR3 DNA is TGCGCCAGCAGCTTGGATGGGACAGGGGGCTTTGGCTACACCTTC. As protein: CASSLDGTGGFGYTF. Variable domain in full (rest from reference TRBV5-1 and TRBJ1-2): KAGVTQTPRYLIKTRGQQVTLSCSPISGHRSVSWYQQTPGQGLQFLFEYFSETQRNKGNFPGRFSGRQFSNSRSEMNVSTLELGDSALYLCASSLDGTGGFGYTFGSGTRLTVV.

V and J are TRBV7-2 and TRBJ2-7; D possibly corresponds to TRBD2 (6 bases). The germline gives CDR1 SGHTA, CDR2 FQGNSA. This CDR3 spans 13 amino acids. Trimming removed 5 bases from V and 5 bases from J, with 13 bases in between. The CDR3 sequence: CASSISGSDEQYF. The CDR3 DNA sequence: TGTGCCAGCAGCATTAGCGGCAGCGACGAGCAGTACTTC.

The chain's CDR3 is CASSQITGDSYEQYF. The CDR3 DNA reads TGCGCCAGCAGCCAAATAACGGGGGATTCCTACGAGCAGTACTTC. The chain is built from TRBV4-1 and TRBJ2-7, with D maybe TRBD2 (6 bases). The length of the CDR3 is 15 residues. V lost 2 bases to trimming and J lost 1 base, with 12 bases between them. In germline, CDR1 is MGHRA, CDR2 YSYEKL.

The J gene is TRBJ1-2, the V gene TRBV7-2; D is possibly TRBD1 (6 bases). This CDR3 contains 13 residues. The germline CDR1 and CDR2 sequences are SGHTA and FQGNSA. Between the trimmed V and J ends, which lost 6 bases and 6 bases, there was a span of 14 bases. Here the CDR3 reads CASSGGQGNGYTF. CDR3 sequence (DNA): TGTGCCAGCAGTGGGGGACAAGGAAATGGCTACACCTTC.

The V gene is TRBV9, the J gene TRBJ2-3; D is unclear. V was cut by 4 bases and J by 7 bases, with 25 bases left in between. This CDR3 has 17 residues. Germline CDR1 SGDLS, CDR2 YYNGEE. CDR3 bases: TGTGCCAGCAGCCCGCGAGGTCCCTCTTTGACTTCACATACGCAGTATTTT. Its protein is CASSPRGPSLTSHTQYF.

V is TRBV2 and J is TRBJ2-5; possible D gene TRBD2, 7 bases. V was cut by 8 bases and J by 9 bases, with 16 bases left in between. The CDR3 has 12 residues. CDR1 and CDR2 (germline): SNHLY, FYNNEI. The CDR3 loop is CASRGALGAQYF. The CDR3 coding sequence is TGTGCCAGCCGGGGGGCCCTTGGGGCCCAGTACTTC.